One sample yielded the 23 T cell receptor beta chains listed below, sequenced in a study of cytomegalovirus exposure and HLA in healthy donors. The PCR was carried out with 60 Vbeta primers and 13 Jbeta primers. The table came from immunoSEQ multiplex PCR; TCRdb's copy has only in-frame clones and leaves some out. This table holds roughly 290,000 clones, roughly 80% found once. Sequencing was performed on PBMCs. These receptors came from a girl between 2 and 10 years old in good health and CMV-seronegative.

J is TRBJ2-3 and V is TRBV19; D is unclear. Trimming stripped 3 bases from V and 0 bases from J, with 13 bases between. CDR1 and CDR2 from the germline V gene are LNHDA and SQIVND (reference sequence). The CDR3 extends over 16 amino acids. The CDR3 sequence is CASSISRSLSTDTQYF. DNA of the CDR3: TGTGCCAGTAGTATTTCGCGTTCTCTGAGCACAGATACGCAGTATTTT.

The gene calls are TRBV5-5 and TRBJ1-1, with 7 nucleotides matching TRBD1. This CDR3 comprises 17 residues. The trim removed 7 bases at V and 1 base at J, leaving 16 bases unmatched. Germline CDR1 and CDR2: SGHKS and YYEKEE (reference sequence). CDR3 DNA sequence: TGTGCCAGCTACTGGGTAGGGGGCTATCCACAGAACACTGAAGCTTTCTTT. Protein sequence: CASYWVGGYPQNTEAFF.

The V gene is TRBV6-5, the J gene TRBJ1-4; D remains unclear. Per germline, CDR1 MNHEY and CDR2 SVGAGI. CDR3 length equals 15 residues. Trimming left V 3 bases short and J 3 bases short, with 11 bases between. The CDR3, as DNA: TGTGCCAGCAGTTATACGGGGTCGGCTAATGAAAAACTGTTTTTT. Translated: CASSYTGSANEKLFF.

The chain is built from TRBV6-5 and TRBJ2-7; 10 bases match TRBD2. This CDR3 contains 16 residues. V lost 2 bases, J lost 4 bases, and 8 bases stayed unmatched. Germline CDR1 is MNHEY and CDR2 is SVGAGI. The CDR3 bases are TGTGCCAGCAGTTACCCATTAGCGGGAGGCACGTACGAGCAGTACTTC. Encoded protein: CASSYPLAGGTYEQYF.

This rearrangement joins TRBV9 to TRBJ2-7; no reliable D call. The germline V gene has CDR1 SGDLS and CDR2 YYNGEE. Trimming stripped 0 bases from V and 5 bases from J, with 18 bases between. CDR3 length: 16 residues. The chain's CDR3 is CASSVDLLATFNEQYF. The CDR3 nucleotides are TGTGCCAGCAGCGTAGACCTCTTAGCTACCTTCAACGAGCAGTACTTC. Full variable domain (missing parts from reference TRBV9 and TRBJ2-7): DSGVTQTPKHLITATGQRVTLRCSPRSGDLSVYWYQQSLDQGLQFLIQYYNGEERAKGNILERFSAQQFPDLHSELNLSSLELGDSALYFCASSVDLLATFNEQYFGPGTRLTVT.

The V gene is TRBV4-1, the J gene TRBJ2-4; TRBD2 might be the D (6 bases). The germline gives CDR1 MGHRA, CDR2 YSYEKL. The CDR3 consists of 16 residues. V lost 1 base and J 1 base, leaving 11 bases between the germline ends. The CDR3: CASSQGGGVAKNIQYF. The CDR3 DNA is TGCGCCAGCAGCCAAGGGGGCGGGGTGGCCAAAAACATTCAGTACTTC.

This sequence joins TRBV9 and TRBJ2-7; 8 bases align to TRBD1. Per the germline V gene, CDR1 is SGDLS and CDR2 is YYNGEE. Trimming cost V 6 bases and J 0 bases; bases outside gene matches: 2. The CDR3 has 13 amino acids. The DNA of the CDR3 is TGTGCCAGCAACAGGGGGGACTCCTACGAGCAGTACTTC. This translates into CASNRGDSYEQYF.

V gene TRBV4-2 combines with J gene TRBJ1-5; D is undetermined. Trimming stripped 0 bases from V and 5 bases from J, with 11 bases between. The germline V gene encodes CDR1 LGHNA and CDR2 YNFKEQ. The CDR3 is 15 residues long. Written as DNA, the CDR3 is TGTGCCAGCAGCCAAGATAGCGGTATGGATCAGCCCCAGCATTTT. Translation: CASSQDSGMDQPQHF.

The chain joins TRBV5-1 to TRBJ2-2; 9 bases line up with TRBD1. CDR1 is SGHRS, CDR2 YFSETQ, per germline. There are 15 residues in the CDR3. With V trimmed by 4 bases and J by 0 bases, 1 base remained unmatched. CDR3 in amino acids: CASSRDRANTGELFF. For the CDR3, the DNA is TGCGCCAGCAGCCGGGACAGGGCGAACACCGGGGAGCTGTTTTTT.

This clone was detected only a few times. The chain combines TRBV27 with TRBJ1-1; D unclear. Germline V gives CDR1 MNHEY, CDR2 SMNVEV (reference sequence). The CDR3 runs 16 residues. V shed 1 base and J shed 2 bases, with 14 bases lying between them. The CDR3: CASSLWRVHENTEAFF. The DNA for the CDR3 is TGTGCCAGCAGTTTATGGCGGGTACATGAAAACACTGAAGCTTTCTTT.

The rearrangement joins TRBV6-1 to TRBJ2-7; D unresolved. This CDR3 comprises 14 residues. Germline V gene sequence: CDR1 MNHNS, CDR2 SASEGT. With 2 bases removed from V and 1 base from J, the gap between germline ends came to 9 bases. CDR3 sequence: CASSEWAESYEQYF. The CDR3 DNA reads as TGTGCCAGCAGTGAATGGGCAGAATCCTACGAGCAGTACTTC.

CDR3 residues: CASSSEQFVGELFF. In nucleotides, the CDR3 is TGTGCCAGCAGCTCAGAACAGTTTGTGGGGGAGCTGTTTTTT. The rearrangement joins TRBV2 to TRBJ2-2; no definite D call. The CDR3 runs to 14 residues. V was cut by 6 bases and J by 8 bases, with 16 bases left in between. Germline CDR1 and CDR2: SNHLY and FYNNEI. Complete variable domain (other parts from reference TRBV2 and TRBJ2-2): EPEVTQTPSHQVTQMGQEVILRCVPISNHLYFYWYRQILGQKVEFLVSFYNNEISEKSEIFDDQFSVERPDGSNFTLKIRSTKLEDSAMYFCASSSEQFVGELFFGEGSRLTVL.

This rearrangement joins TRBV7-8 to TRBJ2-1; a weak D match, TRBD2 (6 bases). From germline, CDR1 is SGHVS and CDR2 FQNEAQ. This CDR3 comprises 17 residues. V was cut by 3 bases and J by 5 bases, with 20 bases left in between. The CDR3 region is CASSFGPGRDAHNEQFF. Written as DNA, the CDR3 is TGTGCCAGCAGCTTTGGTCCGGGGCGGGATGCCCACAATGAGCAGTTCTTC.

The chain carries TRBV5-1 and TRBJ1-2, with a tentative D call TRBD1 (6 bases). The ends were cut back, 0 bases at V and 2 bases at J, with 11 bases in the middle. CDR3 length equals 15 residues. The germline V gene encodes CDR1 SGHRS and CDR2 YFSETQ. DNA of the CDR3: TGCGCCAGCAGCTTGGCCCATGACAGGAACTATGGCTACACCTTC. Protein product: CASSLAHDRNYGYTF.

The sample holds one count of this clone. The V and J genes are TRBV19 and TRBJ2-7; 9 bases line up with TRBD1. Germline CDR1 and CDR2: LNHDA and SQIVND (reference sequence). V lost 4 bases and J lost 4; bases outside the gene matches: 8. CDR3 size: 15 residues. This CDR3 reads CASSTGQGVGYEQYF. The CDR3 DNA sequence: TGTGCCAGTAGTACGGGACAGGGCGTTGGGTACGAGCAGTACTTC.

The V and J genes are TRBV18 and TRBJ2-3; perhaps TRBD1 as D (5 bases). The germline V gene has CDR1 KGHSH and CDR2 LQKENI. The ends were cut back, 2 bases at V and 2 bases at J, with 11 bases in the middle. The CDR3 has 15 amino acids. The CDR3 region has the DNA TGTGCCAGCTCACCAATCAAGGGGATCACAGATACGCAGTATTTT. This translates into CASSPIKGITDTQYF.

The rearrangement links TRBV5-1 to TRBJ2-5, with D hard to call. The CDR3 spans 13 residues. Germline CDR1 SGHRS, CDR2 YFSETQ. Trimming removed 1 base from V and 4 bases from J, with 8 bases in between. In nucleotides, the CDR3 is TGCGCCAGCAGCTTGTCAACTTCAGAGACCCAGTACTTC. Protein: CASSLSTSETQYF.

V and J are TRBV21-1 and TRBJ1-1; TRBD1, the table's D call, was not compared with the DNA. TRBV21-1 is labeled a pseudogene. The CDR3 loop spans 17 amino acids. The CDR3 region has the DNA TGTGCCAGCAGCAAAGAGGACAGGGGGGAAGCGGACACTGAAGCTTTCTTT. It is translated as CASSKEDRGEADTEAFF.

The rearrangement joins TRBV19 to TRBJ2-5, with 7 nucleotides matching TRBD2. The CDR3 extends over 16 amino acids. Germline values: CDR1 LNHDA, CDR2 SQIVND (reference sequence). Trimming cost V 0 bases and J 3 bases; bases outside gene matches: 7. The CDR3 nucleotides read TGTGCCAGTAGTATAGATACGGCGGGAGAGAAAGAGACCCAGTACTTC. Residues: CASSIDTAGEKETQYF.

There are a few counts of this clone. The chain combines TRBV27 with TRBJ1-2; 8 bases align to TRBD1. The CDR3 totals 14 residues. Trimming took 5 bases from V and 4 from J; bases not matched to a gene: 6. The V gene's germline CDR1 is MNHEY and CDR2 SMNVEV (reference sequence). The CDR3 nucleotides read TGTGCCAGCAGTCCGGGACAGGCTTTCTATGGCTACACCTTC. Translated, it gives CASSPGQAFYGYTF.

This clone was observed a few times. The chain has TRBV28 and TRBJ1-1, with D tentatively TRBD1 (5 bases). Germline CDR1 reads MDHEN; CDR2 reads SYDVKM. The CDR3 extends over 14 amino acids. The germline V and J ends were trimmed by 6 bases and 1 base, with 12 bases remaining between them. The CDR3 region has the DNA TGTGCCAGCAGCCCCGGGGGGTGGAACACTGAAGCTTTCTTT. Encoded protein: CASSPGGWNTEAFF.

The chain carries TRBV10-3 and TRBJ2-5, with D tentatively TRBD1 (6 bases). With the DNA end fitting TRBJ2-7 better, the J assignment may be wrong. The CDR3 covers 13 residues. The germline V gene has CDR1 ENHRY and CDR2 SYGVKD. CDR3 sequence (DNA): TGTGCCACGGTCGGGCAGGGGTTTTACGAGCAGTACTTC. This gives the protein CATVGQGFYEQYF.

The chain combines TRBV9 with TRBJ2-1; maybe TRBD2 (7 bases). Germline V lookup: CDR1 SGDLS, CDR2 YYNGEE. V was shortened by 0 bases and J by 4 bases, with 17 bases between the two germline ends. The CDR3 length is 17 residues. This CDR3 is CASSVGPVRGAYNEQFF. In DNA, the CDR3 is TGTGCCAGCAGCGTAGGCCCCGTTCGGGGGGCTTACAATGAGCAGTTCTTC.